The rows below give T cell receptor beta chains drawn from one sample of a study of CD8+ T cells in alopecia areata. The assay was immunoSEQ multiplex PCR, and TCRdb's table has in-frame clones only and misses some. Of around 100,000 clones in the sample, around 38% were seen once. Sequencing was done on a sample of CD4+ T cells sorted from blood. These receptors originate from a human donor with alopecia areata. Each CDR3 is given without its conserved first and last residue.

v_gene: TRBV6-5
len: 13
CDR3aa: ASSYLDRTNYGYT

v_gene: TRBV7-2
len: 13
CDR3aa: ASSFDRGRTDTQY

v_gene: TRBV29-1
len: 11
CDR3aa: SVVGGITDTQY

v_gene: TRBV29-1
len: 8
CDR3aa: SVRENEQY

v_gene: TRBV4-3
len: 15
CDR3aa: ASSQVGLDGAYGELF

v_gene: TRBV29-1
len: 12
CDR3aa: SVGWTASSYEQY

v_gene: TRBV7-2
len: 10
CDR3aa: ASSFTTGDLY

v_gene: TRBV18
len: 12
CDR3aa: ASSQDRGREKLF

v_gene: TRBV11-2
len: 15
CDR3aa: ASSLELSGLFRHEQF

v_gene: TRBV29-1
len: 9
CDR3aa: SGDYQETQY

v_gene: TRBV5-1
len: 10
CDR3aa: ASSLGRNEQY

v_gene: TRBV5-4
len: 13
CDR3aa: ASRAGTANTGELF

v_gene: TRBV4-3
len: 12
CDR3aa: ASSQAGGEVEQY

v_gene: TRBV5-6
len: 14
CDR3aa: ASSLGQGAVFYEQY

v_gene: TRBV7-9
len: 11
CDR3aa: ASSTAPISGYT

v_gene: TRBV7-2
len: 13
CDR3aa: ASSLGRGSNQPQH

v_gene: TRBV4-2
len: 14
CDR3aa: PSSQGTSGRADEQF

v_gene: TRBV5-1
len: 12
CDR3aa: ASSSTGGNQPQH

v_gene: TRBV30
len: 12
CDR3aa: AWSPPGGGTEAF

v_gene: TRBV19
len: 12
CDR3aa: ASTKLAGEGELF

v_gene: TRBV14
len: 8
CDR3aa: ASSHYTQY

v_gene: TRBV18
len: 13
CDR3aa: ASSPGTGFQNIQY

v_gene: TRBV6-5
len: 10
CDR3aa: ASSYWTGEQY

v_gene: TRBV4-3
len: 11
CDR3aa: ASSRRTEDTQY

v_gene: TRBV30
len: 13
CDR3aa: AWSVKTGRSYEQY

v_gene: TRBV30
len: 11
CDR3aa: AWTTRWGSPLH

v_gene: TRBV7-9
len: 11
CDR3aa: ASSLDQKETQY

v_gene: TRBV28
len: 12
CDR3aa: ASSLIPGLYEQY

v_gene: TRBV29-1
len: 10
CDR3aa: STRTVTYEQY

v_gene: TRBV19
len: 16
CDR3aa: ASTGGGAPLSSNQPQH

v_gene: TRBV4-1
len: 15
CDR3aa: ASSQGTSGRFIETQY

v_gene: TRBV4-2
len: 14
CDR3aa: ASSQEMRLRDYEQY

v_gene: TRBV4-3
len: 12
CDR3aa: ASSLAGRGSPLH

v_gene: TRBV23-1
len: 15
CDR3aa: ASSQTSGPTGGYEQY

v_gene: TRBV28
len: 10
CDR3aa: ASAGGNQPQH

v_gene: TRBV2
len: 11
CDR3aa: ASGSAYNSPLH

v_gene: TRBV29-1
len: 9
CDR3aa: SVIGGVEQF

v_gene: TRBV28
len: 13
CDR3aa: ASSGEPSGANVLT

v_gene: TRBV14
len: 12
CDR3aa: ASSQGRVGNEQF

v_gene: TRBV30
len: 11
CDR3aa: AWSTTGVETQY

v_gene: TRBV30
len: 11
CDR3aa: AWTKGGGQPQH

v_gene: TRBV30
len: 10
CDR3aa: AWITGGGGYT

v_gene: TRBV13
len: 12
CDR3aa: ASSPQDRLYEQY

v_gene: TRBV9
len: 13
CDR3aa: ASSGAGNSYNEQF

v_gene: TRBV4-1
len: 13
CDR3aa: ASSLDEGQGYEQY